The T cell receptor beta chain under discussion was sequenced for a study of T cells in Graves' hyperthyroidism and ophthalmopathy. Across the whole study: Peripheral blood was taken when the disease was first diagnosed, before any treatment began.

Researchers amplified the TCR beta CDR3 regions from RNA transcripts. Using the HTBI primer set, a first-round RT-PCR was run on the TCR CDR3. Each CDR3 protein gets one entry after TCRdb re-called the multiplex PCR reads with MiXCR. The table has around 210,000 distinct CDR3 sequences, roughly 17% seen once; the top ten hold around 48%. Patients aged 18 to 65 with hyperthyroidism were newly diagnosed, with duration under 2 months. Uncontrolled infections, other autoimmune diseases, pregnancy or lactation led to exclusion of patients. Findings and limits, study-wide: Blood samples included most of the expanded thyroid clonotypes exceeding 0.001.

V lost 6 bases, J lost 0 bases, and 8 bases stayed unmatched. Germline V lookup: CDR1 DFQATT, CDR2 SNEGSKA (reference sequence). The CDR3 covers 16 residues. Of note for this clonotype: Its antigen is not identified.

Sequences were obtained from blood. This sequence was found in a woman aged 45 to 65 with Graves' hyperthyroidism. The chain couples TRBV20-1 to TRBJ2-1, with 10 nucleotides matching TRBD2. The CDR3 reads CSANPGLASSYNEQFF. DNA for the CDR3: TGCAGTGCCAACCCGGGACTAGCGAGCTCCTACAATGAGCAGTTCTTC.